This T cell receptor beta chain was observed in a study of cytomegalovirus exposure and HLA in healthy donors. Whole-study findings and limits: Further analysis, carried out later, found HLA-associated TCR beta chains more clonally expanded than equally common other chains. It was reported that TCR beta sequences correctly inferred the HLA-A and HLA-B alleles for most subjects. Across donors, presence/absence analyses took sequencing depth to be roughly uniform.

Notes on this clone: Its antigen is not identified.

The CDR3 runs to 12 residues. CDR1 is MNHGY and CDR2 is SVAAGI in the germline V gene. The germline V and J ends were trimmed by 4 bases and 13 bases, with 16 bases remaining between them. PCR was performed using 60 Vbeta and 13 Jbeta primers. The assay was immunoSEQ multiplex PCR, and TCRdb's table has in-frame clones only and misses some. The data contain around 120,000 clones, about 73% of them singletons. This receptor was identified in a middle-aged woman in good health and CMV-seronegative. V gene TRBV6-9 combines with J gene TRBJ1-2, with D maybe TRBD1 (6 bases). The specimen was PBMCs. CDR3 sequence reads: CASSSTGELPTF. The CDR3 region has the DNA TGTGCCAGCAGTTCGACAGGAGAACTTCCCACCTTC.